Below are 22 T cell receptor beta chains sequenced from a single sample in a study of memory CD4+ T cells and cytomegalovirus serostatus. Single viable CD3+CD4+CD8-CD45RO+ cells were sorted as the memory CD4+ T cells. Some clones are missing from TCRdb's copy, which holds only in-frame ones; the method was immunoSEQ multiplex PCR. The table lists 40,000 to 55,000 clones, around four fifths of them singletons, with 1.2% in the top ten. Sequenced sample: memory CD4+ T cells from blood. These receptors were collected from an adult in good health and CMV-seropositive.

This clone was recorded a few times. This rearrangement joins TRBV2 to TRBJ1-4; D not resolved. V was cut by 7 bases and J by 8 bases, with 11 bases left in between. Germline V gene data show CDR1 as SNHLY and CDR2 as FYNNEI. The CDR3 extends over 12 amino acids. The CDR3 region is CASMDGEEKLFF. The CDR3 nucleotides read TGTGCCAGCATGGACGGGGAAGAAAAACTGTTTTTT.

The chain has TRBV29-1 and TRBJ2-7; D ambiguous. The CDR3 totals 13 residues. Germline V gene sequence: CDR1 SQVTM, CDR2 ANQGSEA. Trimming left V 3 bases short and J 2 bases short, with 11 bases between. The CDR3 bases are TGCAGCGTTGACGACCCTACAGCCTACGAGCAGTACTTC. Protein product: CSVDDPTAYEQYF.

The V call is TRBV7-2, the J call TRBJ2-7; 10 bases agree with TRBD1. This CDR3 is built from 15 residues. Germline trimming cut 0 bases from V and 4 bases from J; bases unmatched to any gene: 3. Germline CDR1 is SGHTA and CDR2 is FQGNSA. CDR3 DNA sequence: TGTGCCAGCAGCTTAGCGACAGGGGGCCAATACGAGCAGTACTTC. It translates to CASSLATGGQYEQYF. Full variable domain (rest looked up from reference TRBV7-2 and TRBJ2-7): GAGVSQSPSNKVTEKGKDVELRCDPISGHTALYWYRQSLGQGLEFLIYFQGNSAPDKSGLPSDRFSAERTGGSVSTLTIQRTQQEDSAVYLCASSLATGGQYEQYFGPGTRLTVT.

This clone is medium-sized by share. The chain employs TRBV6-1 and TRBJ2-7; 9 nucleotides line up with TRBD1. The CDR3 contains 12 residues. Trimming cost V 7 bases and J 5 bases; bases outside gene matches: 3. CDR1 is MNHNS and CDR2 is SASEGT in the germline V gene. The CDR3 region is CASKTGGNEQYF. The CDR3 nucleotides are TGTGCCAGCAAAACAGGGGGCAACGAGCAGTACTTC.

The chain uses TRBV6-6 and TRBJ1-1; D not certain. Germline V gives CDR1 MNHNY, CDR2 SVGAGI (reference sequence). The germline V and J ends were trimmed by 7 bases and 9 bases, with 12 bases remaining between them. There are 11 residues in the CDR3. For the CDR3, the DNA is TGTGCCAGCACACTAGCCGCGAAAGCTTTCTTT. The encoded protein is CASTLAAKAFF.

The J gene is TRBJ2-7, the V gene TRBV5-1; 7 positions match TRBD1. Germline trimming cut 4 bases from V and 1 base from J; bases unmatched to any gene: 8. CDR1 is SGHRS and CDR2 is YFSETQ in the germline V gene. CDR3 length equals 15 residues. DNA of the CDR3: TGCGCCAGCAGCGAAGACAGGGTAACGTCCTACGAGCAGTACTTC. Encoded protein: CASSEDRVTSYEQYF.

The V and J genes are TRBV12-5 and TRBJ1-1; D is undetermined. The germline gives CDR1 LGHNT, CDR2 FRNRAP. This CDR3 has 14 residues. Trimming stripped 0 bases from V and 1 base from J, with 6 bases between. The CDR3 here is CASGLVTENTEAFF. The CDR3 coding sequence is TGTGCTAGTGGTTTGGTAACGGAGAACACTGAAGCTTTCTTT.

The chain uses TRBV7-2 and TRBJ2-3; no clear D gene. CDR1 and CDR2 (germline): SGHTA, FQGNSA. The CDR3 covers 14 residues. V was shortened by 5 bases and J by 3 bases, with 12 bases between the two germline ends. CDR3 in amino acids: CASSPARTTDTQYF. Written as DNA, the CDR3 is TGTGCCAGCAGCCCCGCCAGGACGACAGATACGCAGTATTTT.

V is TRBV27 and J is TRBJ2-3; perhaps TRBD1 as D (5 bases). V lost 4 bases, J lost 5 bases, and 13 bases lay in between. This CDR3 contains 14 residues. The V gene's germline CDR1 is MNHEY and CDR2 SMNVEV (reference sequence). The DNA for the CDR3 is TGTGCCAGCAGTTCAAGGGGTTTTCTAGATACGCAGTATTTT. Translation: CASSSRGFLDTQYF.

This chain uses TRBV5-6 with TRBJ1-2; unclear D gene. The CDR3 has 13 amino acids. Trimming pared 1 base from V and 5 bases from J, leaving 9 bases between. Per germline, CDR1 SGHDT and CDR2 YYEEEE. CDR3 in DNA: TGTGCCAGCAGCTTGAACGGGCTATATGGCTACACCTTC. This translates into CASSLNGLYGYTF.

V and J are TRBV5-4 and TRBJ1-2; D remains unclear. Trimming cost V 6 bases and J 4 bases, with 16 bases left between them. The CDR3 covers 14 residues. Germline CDR1 reads SGHNT; CDR2 reads YYREEE (reference sequence). As DNA, the CDR3 is TGTGCCAGCACCCTCTCCACAACTACCTATGGCTACACCTTC. It is translated as CASTLSTTTYGYTF. The full variable domain, completed using reference TRBV5-4 and TRBJ1-2, is ETGVTQSPTHLIKTRGQQVTLRCSSQSGHNTVSWYQQALGQGPQFIFQYYREEENGRGNFPPRFSGLQFPNYSSELNVNALELDDSALYLCASTLSTTTYGYTFGSGTRLTVV.

The V gene is TRBV5-1, the J gene TRBJ2-7; 8 bases map to TRBD1. The CDR3 is 16 residues long. Germline CDR1 reads SGHRS; CDR2 reads YFSETQ. With 4 bases clipped from V and 4 bases from J, the junction kept 13 bases outside the gene matches. CDR3 in DNA: TGCGCCAGCAGCGAGAGACAGGGGATGGGCCTTTACGAGCAGTACTTC. It specifies CASSERQGMGLYEQYF.

This clone was seen a few times. The J gene is TRBJ1-4, the V gene TRBV5-1; no reliable D call. There are 14 residues in the CDR3. Germline V CDR1 and CDR2: SGHRS, YFSETQ. Between the trimmed V and J ends, which lost 4 bases and 7 bases, there was a span of 14 bases. The CDR3 nucleotides are TGCGCCAGCAGCCTGGGAATACCGGCTGAAAAACTGTTTTTT. Protein product: CASSLGIPAEKLFF.

This chain connects TRBV2 to TRBJ1-2; TRBD1 is a possible D gene (5 bases). CDR3 size: 13 residues. The V end lost 5 bases, the J end lost 1 base, and 8 bases lay between the germline ends. The germline CDR1 and CDR2 sequences are SNHLY and FYNNEI. CDR3 in DNA: TGTGCCAGCAGTCCAGACAGTAACTATGGCTACACCTTC. Translating gives CASSPDSNYGYTF. The full variable domain, its missing parts supplied by reference TRBV2 and TRBJ1-2, is EPEVTQTPSHQVTQMGQEVILRCVPISNHLYFYWYRQILGQKVEFLVSFYNNEISEKSEIFDDQFSVERPDGSNFTLKIRSTKLEDSAMYFCASSPDSNYGYTFGSGTRLTVV.

The chain carries TRBV6-6 and TRBJ2-7; D is tentatively TRBD1 or TRBD2 (5 bases each). Trimming left V 2 bases short and J 2 bases short, with 10 bases between. The CDR3 consists of 14 residues. Germline-derived CDR1 and CDR2 are MNHNY and SVGAGI (reference sequence). This chain's CDR3 is CASSYGDGAYEQYF. CDR3 nucleotides: TGTGCCAGCAGTTACGGGGACGGAGCCTACGAGCAGTACTTC.

The CDR3 reads CASSPPEGTSAYEQYF. Written as DNA, the CDR3 is TGTGCCAGCAGCCCTCCCGAAGGGACTTCCGCCTACGAGCAGTACTTC. This chain uses TRBV21-1 with TRBJ2-7; the table's D call, TRBD2, was not checked against the DNA. TRBV21-1 is a pseudogene. The CDR3 extends over 16 amino acids.

This chain joins TRBV7-2 and TRBJ1-2; no clear D. V lost 0 bases and J 2 bases, leaving 7 bases between the germline ends. The germline CDR1 and CDR2 sequences are SGHTA and FQGNSA. The CDR3 runs 14 residues. The CDR3 nucleotides read TGTGCCAGCAGCTTAGCGTCCGGGAACTATGGCTACACCTTC. Translated: CASSLASGNYGYTF. The whole variable domain, remainder taken from reference TRBV7-2 and TRBJ1-2, is GAGVSQSPSNKVTEKGKDVELRCDPISGHTALYWYRQSLGQGLEFLIYFQGNSAPDKSGLPSDRFSAERTGGSVSTLTIQRTQQEDSAVYLCASSLASGNYGYTFGSGTRLTVV.

The V and J genes are TRBV7-2 and TRBJ2-1; 10 nucleotides align to TRBD2. The CDR3 runs 17 residues. Trimming took 5 bases from V and 0 from J; bases not matched to a gene: 7. Germline V gives CDR1 SGHTA, CDR2 FQGNSA. CDR3 loop: CASSTTSGDPSYNEQFF. CDR3 sequence (DNA): TGTGCCAGCAGCACCACTAGCGGGGACCCCTCCTACAATGAGCAGTTCTTC.

This chain uses TRBV9 with TRBJ1-2; D unresolved. Germline V gene data show CDR1 as SGDLS and CDR2 as YYNGEE. V dropped 1 base and J dropped 2 bases, with 6 bases sitting between them. This CDR3 spans 13 amino acids. CDR3 sequence reads: CASSVSGNYGYTF. The CDR3 DNA follows: TGTGCCAGCAGCGTATCGGGGAACTATGGCTACACCTTC.

V is TRBV7-2 and J is TRBJ2-5, with 9 nucleotides matching TRBD2. Germline V gene data show CDR1 as SGHTA and CDR2 as FQGNSA. CDR3 size: 16 residues. V lost 6 bases and J lost 1; bases outside the gene matches: 9. The CDR3 spells CASRRLRRGGQETQYF. As DNA, the CDR3 is TGTGCCAGCAGACGTCTCCGGCGGGGGGGCCAAGAGACCCAGTACTTC.

This chain joins TRBV5-1 and TRBJ2-1; weak D call: TRBD1 (6 bases). V lost 0 bases and J 6 bases, leaving 10 bases between the germline ends. This CDR3 has 14 residues. The germline V gene has CDR1 SGHRS and CDR2 YFSETQ. CDR3 DNA: TGCGCCAGCAGCTTGGAGCTCAGGGGCAATGAGCAGTTCTTC. Amino acids: CASSLELRGNEQFF.

This clone was recorded a few times. In DNA form, the CDR3 reads TGTGCCAGCAGTGAAGGAGGCAACAATGAGCAGTTCTTC. Its protein product is CASSEGGNNEQFF. The chain carries TRBV2 and TRBJ2-1; no firm D call. Trimming cost V 1 base and J 5 bases, with 6 bases left between them. CDR1 and CDR2 from the germline V gene are SNHLY and FYNNEI. This CDR3 spans 13 amino acids. Full variable domain (rest looked up from reference TRBV2 and TRBJ2-1): EPEVTQTPSHQVTQMGQEVILRCVPISNHLYFYWYRQILGQKVEFLVSFYNNEISEKSEIFDDQFSVERPDGSNFTLKIRSTKLEDSAMYFCASSEGGNNEQFFGPGTRLTVL.